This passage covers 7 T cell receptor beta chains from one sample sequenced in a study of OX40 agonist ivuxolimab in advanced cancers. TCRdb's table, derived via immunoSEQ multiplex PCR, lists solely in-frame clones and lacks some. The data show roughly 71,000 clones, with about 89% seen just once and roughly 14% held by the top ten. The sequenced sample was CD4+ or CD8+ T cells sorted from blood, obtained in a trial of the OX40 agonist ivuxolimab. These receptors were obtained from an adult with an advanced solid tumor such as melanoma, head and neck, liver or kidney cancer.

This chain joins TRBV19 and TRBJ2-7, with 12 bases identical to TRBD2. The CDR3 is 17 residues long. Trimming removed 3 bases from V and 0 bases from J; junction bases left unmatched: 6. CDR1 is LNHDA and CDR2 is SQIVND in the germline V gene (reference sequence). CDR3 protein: CASSMGTSGFSSYEQYF. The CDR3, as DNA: TGTGCCAGTAGTATGGGGACTAGCGGGTTCAGCTCCTACGAGCAGTACTTC.

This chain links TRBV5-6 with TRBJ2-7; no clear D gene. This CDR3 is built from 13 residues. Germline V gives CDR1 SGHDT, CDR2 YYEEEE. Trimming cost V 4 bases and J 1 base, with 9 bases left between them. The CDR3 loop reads CASSVDGSYEQYF. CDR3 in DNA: TGTGCCAGCAGCGTGGACGGGTCCTACGAGCAGTACTTC.

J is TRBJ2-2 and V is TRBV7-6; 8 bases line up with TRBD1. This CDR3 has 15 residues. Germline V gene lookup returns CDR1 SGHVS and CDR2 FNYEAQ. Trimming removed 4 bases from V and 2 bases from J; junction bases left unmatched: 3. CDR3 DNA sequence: TGTGCCAGCAGCTCCGGACAGGGAAACACCGGGGAGCTGTTTTTT. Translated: CASSSGQGNTGELFF.

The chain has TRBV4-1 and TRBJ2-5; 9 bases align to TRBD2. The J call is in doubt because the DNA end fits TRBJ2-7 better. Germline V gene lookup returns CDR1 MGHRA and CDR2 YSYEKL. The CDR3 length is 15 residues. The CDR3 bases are TGCGCCAGCAGCCAAGGGGGGACTAGCCTCTACGAGCAGTACTTC. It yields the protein CASSQGGTSLYEQYF.

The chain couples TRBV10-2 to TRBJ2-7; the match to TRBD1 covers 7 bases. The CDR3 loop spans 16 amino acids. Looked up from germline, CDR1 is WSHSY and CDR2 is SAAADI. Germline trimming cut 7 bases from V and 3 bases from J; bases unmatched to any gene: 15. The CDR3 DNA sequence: TGCGCCAGCACCGACACAATGGCCACAGGGGACTACGAGCAGTACTTC. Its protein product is CASTDTMATGDYEQYF.

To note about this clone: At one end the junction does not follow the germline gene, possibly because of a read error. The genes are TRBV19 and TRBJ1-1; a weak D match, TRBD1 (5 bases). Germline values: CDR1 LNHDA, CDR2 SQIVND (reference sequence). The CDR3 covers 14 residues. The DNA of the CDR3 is TGTGCCAGTAGTATTGGCCAGGGCCTCCATGAAGCTTCCTTT. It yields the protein CASSIGQGLHEASF.

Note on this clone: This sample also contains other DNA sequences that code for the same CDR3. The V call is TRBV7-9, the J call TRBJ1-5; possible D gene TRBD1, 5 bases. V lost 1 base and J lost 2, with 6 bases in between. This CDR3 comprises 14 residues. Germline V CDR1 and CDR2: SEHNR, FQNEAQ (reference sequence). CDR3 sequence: CASSLGGGNQPQHF. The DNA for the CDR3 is TGTGCCAGCAGCTTAGGGGGGGGCAATCAGCCCCAGCATTTT.